The T cell receptor (beta chain) under discussion was sequenced for a study of shared clonotypes between healthy human individuals. Study conclusions and caveats: Rarefaction exposed incomplete sorted-subset sequencing despite large depth.

About this clone: Its antigen remains unidentified.

Sequencing used immunoSEQ multiplex PCR; TCRdb keeps in-frame clones, though not all of them. Among 2 million to 2.5 million clones listed, over 85% were seen once. Germline assignment: CDR1 LNHDA and CDR2 SQIVND (reference sequence). Deletions cut 6 bases from V and 3 bases from J, with 15 bases between. The CDR3 is made up of 14 amino acids. This rearrangement joins TRBV19 to TRBJ2-7, with D hard to call. The sequence was collected from a young man in good health. Some clones in this sample may be carry-over from other donors' samples. Sequences were obtained from naive CD4+ T cells from PBMCs. Subset of the sample: CD45RA+ positively selected. The CDR3 DNA sequence: TGTGCCAGTAGCTTGAGTGTAACGCACTACGAGCAGTACTTC. Translated, it gives CASSLSVTHYEQYF. Using reference TRBV19 and TRBJ2-7 for the parts outside the CDR3, the full variable domain is DGGITQSPKYLFRKEGQNVTLSCEQNLNHDAMYWYRQDPGQGLRLIYYSQIVNDFQKGDIAEGYSVSREKKESFPLTVTSAQKNPTAFYLCASSLSVTHYEQYFGPGTRLTVT.